The entry below gives a single TCR beta chain sequence along with its context. Antigen unknown. At one end, the junction sequence differs from germline, possibly due to a read error. MiXCR, applied by TCRdb to the reads, yields one record per CDR3 protein. The table lists roughly 340,000 distinct CDR3 sequences, around 29% of them singletons, with 20% in the top ten. This CDR3 is built from 15 residues. The germline CDR1 and CDR2 sequences are MNHNS and SASEGT. These data belong to a study of T cell repertoires in cytomegalovirus infection. Study-wide context: Carrying CMV and the relevant HLA type showed in public TCR beta signatures.

Whole-study findings and limits: The response measured ex vivo was dominated by TCR beta clonotypes (HLA-C-restricted and CMV-specific). Totalled public TCR beta family frequency picked out people who carried CMV plus the relevant HLA.

The sequence was collected from a human donor in good health (CMV status not recorded). Some clones in this sample may be carry-over from other donors' samples. The sequences come from cultured PBMCs, collected from culture after CMV antigen stimulation. The genes are TRBV6-1 and TRBJ2-5, with 7 bases fitting TRBD2. The DNA for the CDR3 is TGTGTCAGCGCCGACGGCGCGGGAGTTTCAGAGACCCAGTACTTC. This encodes CVSADGAGVSETQYF.